A selection of T cell receptor beta chains follows, all from one sample in a study of cytomegalovirus exposure and HLA in healthy donors. Profiled with immunoSEQ multiplex PCR; TCRdb holds only in-frame clones, not every one. The sample includes some 120,000 clones, roughly 78% seen only once; the top ten take about 3.3%. Input material: PBMCs. The receptors were sampled from a male donor in good health and CMV-seronegative. CDR3s include the opening cysteine and the closing phenylalanine or tryptophan. Each record gives: D gene, V gene, clone size, J gene, CDR3 protein, CDR3 DNA. The D gene is left open where the match is weak. A clone size is listed for some rows: how often the clone was seen (once, few, many), or a class if it is expanded.

TRBD2	TRBV6-1	NA	TRBJ2-3	CASSDLSGSGTDTQYF	TGTGCCAGCAGTGACCTTAGCGGGAGTGGCACAGATACGCAGTATTTT
TRBD1	TRBV19	few	TRBJ2-7	CARSPGGASFSDEQYF	TGTGCCAGGAGCCCAGGGGGCGCTTCTTTTTCGGACGAGCAGTACTTC
NA	TRBV2	few	TRBJ1-1	CASTPAGFPEAFF	TGTGCCAGCACCCCCGCGGGGTTTCCTGAAGCTTTCTTT
TRBD1	TRBV9	NA	TRBJ2-1	CASTLSPGQGPNEQFF	TGTGCCAGCACCCTAAGCCCGGGACAGGGACCCAATGAGCAGTTCTTC
NA	TRBV30	NA	TRBJ1-1	CAWSAKGVYTEAFF	TGTGCCTGGAGTGCTAAGGGGGTGTACACTGAAGCTTTCTTT
TRBD1	TRBV30	few	TRBJ1-6	CAWSVGTGGYYNSPLHF	TGTGCCTGGAGTGTCGGGACAGGGGGCTACTATAATTCACCCCTCCACTTT
NA	TRBV27	NA	TRBJ1-5	CASSLGSNQPQHF	TGTGCCAGCAGTTTGGGCAGCAATCAGCCCCAGCATTTT
NA	TRBV9	NA	TRBJ1-1	CASSVGGGSTEAFF	TGTGCCAGCAGCGTAGGGGGGGGGAGCACTGAAGCTTTCTTT
NA	TRBV9	once	TRBJ1-2	CASSVGEWGGKNGYTF	TGTGCCAGCAGCGTAGGGGAATGGGGAGGGAAGAATGGCTACACCTTC
NA	TRBV28	NA	TRBJ2-7	CASSLLYEQYF	TGTGCCAGCAGTTTACTCTACGAGCAGTACTTC
NA	TRBV6-5	NA	TRBJ1-1	CASLRTTEAFF	TGTGCCAGCCTCCGGACAACTGAAGCTTTCTTT
NA	TRBV29-1	NA	TRBJ2-7	CSVEVGGAGNEQYF	TGCAGCGTTGAAGTAGGGGGGGCCGGCAACGAGCAGTACTTC
NA	TRBV7-9	NA	TRBJ1-1	CASGAGTTYTEAFF	TGTGCCAGCGGTGCCGGGACAACCTACACTGAAGCTTTCTTT
TRBD1	TRBV7-2	NA	TRBJ2-7	CASSLRPTDRGHEQYF	TGTGCCAGCAGCCTCCGTCCGACGGACAGGGGCCACGAGCAGTACTTC
NA	TRBV2	NA	TRBJ2-7	CASSDPAGTVEQYF	TGTGCCAGCAGTGATCCGGCCGGGACTGTCGAGCAGTACTTC
NA	TRBV6-6	NA	TRBJ2-7	CASSYGEDSYEQYF	TGTGCCAGCAGTTACGGCGAGGACTCCTACGAGCAGTACTTC
TRBD1	TRBV5-1	NA	TRBJ1-2	CASSPGQGSGYTF	TGCGCCAGCAGCCCCGGACAGGGATCTGGCTACACCTTC
NA	TRBV4-2	NA	TRBJ1-1	CASSQASQGDTEAFF	TGTGCCAGCAGCCAAGCCTCCCAGGGCGATACTGAAGCTTTCTTT
TRBD2	TRBV10-2	NA	TRBJ2-5	CASSRVTSGEETQYF	TGCGCCAGCAGTCGAGTTACTAGCGGAGAAGAGACCCAGTACTTC
TRBD2	TRBV9	NA	TRBJ2-3	CASSVALGGGTDTQYF	TGTGCCAGCAGCGTAGCTCTCGGCGGGGGGACAGATACGCAGTATTTT
TRBD1	TRBV5-6	few	TRBJ2-3	CASSRGQGADTQYF	TGTGCCAGCAGCCGCGGACAGGGGGCAGATACGCAGTATTTT
NA	TRBV27	NA	TRBJ1-1	CASSLRRATEAFF	TGTGCCAGCAGTTTAAGGAGAGCCACTGAAGCTTTCTTT
TRBD2	TRBV15	once	TRBJ2-7	CATSRELADSSYEQYF	TGTGCCACCAGCAGAGAACTAGCGGACAGCTCCTACGAGCAGTACTTC
TRBD1	TRBV27	NA	TRBJ1-2	CASSLSRTGDNYGYTF	TGTGCCAGCAGTTTATCCCGGACAGGTGATAACTATGGCTACACCTTC
NA	TRBV30	NA	TRBJ2-2	CAWRGRGRSGELFF	TGTGCCTGGAGGGGAAGGGGCAGGTCCGGGGAGCTGTTTTTT
TRBD1	TRBV7-3	NA	TRBJ2-6	CASSLDRGFSGANVLTF	TGTGCCAGCAGCCTTGACAGGGGCTTCTCTGGGGCCAACGTCCTGACTTTC
NA	TRBV6-1	few	TRBJ2-5	CASSERETGAQYF	TGTGCCAGCAGTGAACGGGAGACCGGGGCCCAGTACTTC
TRBD1	TRBV23-1	NA	TRBJ1-2	CASSRWCDYDRANYGYTF	TGCGCCAGCAGTCGGTGGTGTGATTACGACAGGGCTAACTATGGCTACACCTTC
NA	TRBV29-1	NA	TRBJ2-7	CSVEGSSYEQYF	TGCAGCGTTGAGGGGAGCTCCTACGAGCAGTACTTC
NA	TRBV28	NA	TRBJ2-3	CASRSSGGSDTDTQYF	TGTGCCAGCAGATCCTCAGGGGGGTCGGACACAGATACGCAGTATTTT